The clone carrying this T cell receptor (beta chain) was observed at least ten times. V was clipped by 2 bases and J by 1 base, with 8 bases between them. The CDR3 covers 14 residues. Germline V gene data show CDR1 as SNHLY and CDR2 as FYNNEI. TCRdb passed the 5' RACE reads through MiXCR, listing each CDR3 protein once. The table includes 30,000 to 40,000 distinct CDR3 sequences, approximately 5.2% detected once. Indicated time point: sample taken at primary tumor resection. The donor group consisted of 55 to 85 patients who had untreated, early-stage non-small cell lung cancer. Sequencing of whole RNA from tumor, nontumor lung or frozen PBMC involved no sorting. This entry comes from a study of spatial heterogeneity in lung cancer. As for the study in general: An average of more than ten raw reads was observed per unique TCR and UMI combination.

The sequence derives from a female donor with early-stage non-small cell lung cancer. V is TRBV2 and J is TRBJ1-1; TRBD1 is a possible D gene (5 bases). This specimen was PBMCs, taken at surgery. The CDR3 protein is CASSESGANTEAFF. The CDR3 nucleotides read TGTGCCAGCAGTGAATCCGGGGCGAACACTGAAGCTTTCTTT.